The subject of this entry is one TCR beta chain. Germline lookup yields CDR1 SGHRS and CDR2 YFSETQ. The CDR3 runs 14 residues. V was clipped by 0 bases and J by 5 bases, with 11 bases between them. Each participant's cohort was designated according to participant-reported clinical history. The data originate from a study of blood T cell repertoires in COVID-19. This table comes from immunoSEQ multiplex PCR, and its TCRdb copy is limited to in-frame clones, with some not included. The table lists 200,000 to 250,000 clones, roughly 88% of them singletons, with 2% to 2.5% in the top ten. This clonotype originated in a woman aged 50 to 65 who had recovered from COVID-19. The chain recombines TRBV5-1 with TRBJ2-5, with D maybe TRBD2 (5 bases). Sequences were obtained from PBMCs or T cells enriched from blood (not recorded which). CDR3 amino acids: CASSLGEGGETQYF. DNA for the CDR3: TGCGCCAGCAGCTTGGGAGAGGGCGGCGAGACCCAGTACTTC.